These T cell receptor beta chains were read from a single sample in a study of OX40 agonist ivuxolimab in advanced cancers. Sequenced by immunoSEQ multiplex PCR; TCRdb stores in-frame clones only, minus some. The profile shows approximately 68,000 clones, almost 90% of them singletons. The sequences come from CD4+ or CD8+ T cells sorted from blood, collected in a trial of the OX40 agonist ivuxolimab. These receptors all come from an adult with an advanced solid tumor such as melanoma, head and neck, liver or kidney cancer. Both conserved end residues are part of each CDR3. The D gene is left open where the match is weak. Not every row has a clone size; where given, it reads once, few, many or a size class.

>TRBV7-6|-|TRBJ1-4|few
CASSPNLPGANEKLFF
TGTGCCAGCAGCCCTAATCTCCCAGGGGCTAATGAAAAACTGTTTTTT
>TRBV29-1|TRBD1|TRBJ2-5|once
CSVEGGQPQETQYF
TGCAGCGTTGAAGGGGGACAGCCTCAAGAGACCCAGTACTTC
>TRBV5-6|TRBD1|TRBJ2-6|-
CASSADRAWANVLTF
TGTGCCAGCAGCGCGGACAGGGCCTGGGCCAACGTCCTGACTTTC
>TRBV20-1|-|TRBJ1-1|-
CSAFRGNEAFF
TGCAGTGCTTTCAGGGGAAATGAAGCTTTCTTT
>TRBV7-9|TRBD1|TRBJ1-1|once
CATDRGTGTGGSAFF
TGTGCCACCGACAGGGGAACCGGGACAGGGGGATCAGCTTTCTTT
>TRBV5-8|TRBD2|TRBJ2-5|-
CASSWGGLAGKETQYF
TGTGCCAGCAGCTGGGGAGGACTAGCGGGAAAAGAGACCCAGTACTTC
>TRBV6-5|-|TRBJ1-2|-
CASSPGQVYGYTF
TGTGCCAGCAGCCCAGGACAAGTCTATGGCTACACCTTC
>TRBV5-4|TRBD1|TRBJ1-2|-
CASTADRGYGYTF
TGTGCCAGCACCGCGGACAGGGGATATGGCTACACCTTC
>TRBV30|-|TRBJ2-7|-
CAWKQFQTYEQYF
TGTGCCTGGAAACAGTTCCAAACCTACGAGCAGTACTTC
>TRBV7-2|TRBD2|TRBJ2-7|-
CASSLVSWGLAGEQYF
TGTGCCAGCAGCTTAGTCTCCTGGGGACTAGCGGGAGAGCAGTACTTC
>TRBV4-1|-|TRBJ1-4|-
CASSQGPGAGGEKLFF
TGCGCCAGCAGCCAAGGCCCGGGGGCCGGAGGCGAAAAACTGTTTTTT
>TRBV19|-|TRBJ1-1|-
CASSIQGLRGNTEAFF
TGTGCCAGTAGTATTCAGGGGCTAAGGGGGAACACTGAAGCTTTCTTT
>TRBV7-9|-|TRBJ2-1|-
CASSGRAGDEQFF
TGTGCCAGCAGCGGGAGGGCAGGGGATGAGCAGTTCTTC
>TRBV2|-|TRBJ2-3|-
CASSEVGRTDTQYF
TGTGCCAGCAGTGAAGTGGGCCGCACAGATACGCAGTATTTT
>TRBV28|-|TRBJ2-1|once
CASTIPGGANEQFF
TGTGCCAGCACCATACCCGGCGGGGCCAATGAGCAGTTCTTC
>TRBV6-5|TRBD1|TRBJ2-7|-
CASRTGGGSSYEQYF
TGTGCCAGCAGGACAGGGGGCGGGAGTTCCTACGAGCAGTACTTC
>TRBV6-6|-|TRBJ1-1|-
CASSYSRGRNTEAFF
TGTGCCAGCAGTTACTCGAGAGGGAGGAACACTGAAGCTTTCTTT
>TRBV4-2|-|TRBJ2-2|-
CASSQDGPWGRTGFTGELFF
TGTGCCAGCAGCCAAGATGGCCCCTGGGGTAGGACGGGATTCACCGGGGAGCTGTTTTTT
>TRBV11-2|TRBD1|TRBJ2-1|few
CASSSRPTTGQGNEQFF
TGTGCCAGCAGCTCTCGACCCACGACAGGGCAGGGGAATGAGCAGTTCTTC
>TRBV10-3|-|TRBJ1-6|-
CAIREGNGGNSPLHF
TGTGCCATCAGGGAGGGTAACGGGGGAAATTCACCCCTCCACTTT
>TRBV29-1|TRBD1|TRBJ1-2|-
CSVEPEDRSYGYTF
TGCAGCGTTGAACCCGAGGACAGGTCCTATGGCTACACCTTC
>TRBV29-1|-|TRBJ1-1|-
CSAPTGSATEAFF
TGCAGCGCCCCTACAGGGTCGGCCACTGAAGCTTTCTTT
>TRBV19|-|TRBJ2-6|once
CASSLWGSGANVLTF
TGTGCCAGTAGTCTGTGGGGCTCTGGGGCCAACGTCCTGACTTTC
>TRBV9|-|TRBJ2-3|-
CASSVAGGNTDTQYF
TGTGCCAGCAGCGTAGCTGGGGGGAACACAGATACGCAGTATTTT
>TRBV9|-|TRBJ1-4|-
CASNPTGSTNEKLFF
TGTGCCAGCAATCCGACAGGATCGACTAATGAAAAACTGTTTTTT
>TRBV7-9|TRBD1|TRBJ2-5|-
CASGSGRQGGKTQYF
TGTGCCAGTGGGTCAGGTCGACAGGGGGGAAAGACCCAGTACTTC
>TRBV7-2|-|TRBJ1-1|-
CASSQTSTVEAFF
TGTGCCAGCAGCCAAACGTCGACAGTCGAAGCTTTCTTT
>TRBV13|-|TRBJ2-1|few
CASSLGTTGSSYNEQFF
TGTGCCAGCAGCTTGGGTACCACAGGGAGCTCCTACAATGAGCAGTTCTTC
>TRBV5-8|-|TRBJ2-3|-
CASSDPRGTDTQYF
TGTGCCAGCAGCGACCCTCGGGGAACAGATACGCAGTATTTT
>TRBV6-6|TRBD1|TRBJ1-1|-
CASSYPLTGLNTEAFF
TGTGCCAGCAGTTATCCCCTGACAGGGTTGAACACTGAAGCTTTCTTT
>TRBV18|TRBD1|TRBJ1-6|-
CASSRTGANSPLHF
TGTGCCAGCTCCCGGACAGGGGCTAATTCACCCCTCCACTTT
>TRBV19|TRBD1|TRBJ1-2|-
CASSLGQETYGYTF
TGTGCCAGTAGTCTAGGACAGGAGACCTATGGCTACACCTTC
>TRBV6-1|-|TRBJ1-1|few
CASSPMVNTEAFF
TGTGCCAGCAGTCCGATGGTTAACACTGAAGCTTTCTTT
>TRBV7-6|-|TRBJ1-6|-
CASSPGGKNNSPLHF
TGTGCCAGCAGCCCCGGGGGGAAGAATAATTCACCCCTCCACTTT
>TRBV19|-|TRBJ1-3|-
CASSPQGMPGNTIYF
TGTGCCAGTAGTCCCCAGGGGATGCCTGGAAACACCATATATTTT
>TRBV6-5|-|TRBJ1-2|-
CASSSGDRKANYGYTF
TGTGCCAGCAGTTCAGGGGATCGAAAAGCTAACTATGGCTACACCTTC